This T cell receptor (beta chain) was captured in a study of monozygotic twins with inflammatory bowel disease. Findings and limits, study-wide: Varying immunosuppressive regimens may have increased patient repertoire variability.

The CDR3 totals 14 residues. UMIs incorporating a 6-nucleotide sample barcode were appended by means of template switching. From the 5' RACE reads, TCRdb lists one entry per CDR3 protein and no DNA. This listing includes approximately 400,000 distinct CDR3 sequences. In regard to this clonotype: The antigen remains unidentified.

Sequences were obtained from blood. The V and J genes are TRBV12-3 or TRBV12-4 and TRBJ2-4; TCRdb names TRBD1, which stays unverified in the absence of DNA. This receptor was taken from a human donor with ulcerative colitis or Crohn's disease, or a healthy co-twin of an affected twin (not recorded which). This CDR3 is CASSLVQGENIQYF.